The 21 T cell receptor beta chains given below trace back to one sample, sequenced in a study of T cells in Graves' hyperthyroidism and ophthalmopathy. Researchers amplified the TCR beta CDR3 regions from RNA transcripts. The HTBI primer set was used in a first-round RT-PCR of the TCR CDR3. MiXCR, applied by TCRdb to the multiplex PCR reads, yields one record per CDR3 protein. The profile covers 200,000 or so distinct CDR3 sequences, with approximately 16% appearing a single time and roughly 49% taken by the ten largest. The sequencing input was blood. These receptors were collected from a woman in her fifties or sixties with Graves' hyperthyroidism.

This clonotype was detected ten times or more. The V and J genes are TRBV10-3 and TRBJ1-2, with 9 bases fitting TRBD1. Germline CDR1 and CDR2: ENHRY and SYGVKD. The trim removed 6 bases at V and 4 bases at J, leaving 6 bases unmatched. The CDR3 sequence is 14 residues long. CDR3 nucleotides: TGTGCCATCAGCGGGACAGGGACTGGCTATGGCTACACCTTC. It is translated as CAISGTGTGYGYTF.

In regard to this clonotype: This may arise from a read error, as a much more abundant clone is one base away. The J gene is TRBJ1-4, the V gene TRBV11-3, with D uncertain. CDR1 is SGHNT, CDR2 YENEEA, per germline. The CDR3 length is 14 residues. CDR3 in amino acids: CASGLGSTNEKLFF. The DNA for the CDR3 is TGTGCCAGCGGCTTGGGGTCAACTAATGAAAAACTGTTTTTT.

The rearrangement joins TRBV20-1 to TRBJ2-3; D remains unclear. Trimming took 0 bases from V and 2 from J, leaving 6 bases between them. Per germline, CDR1 DFQATT and CDR2 SNEGSKA (reference sequence). This CDR3 contains 13 residues. DNA for the CDR3: TGCAGTGCTAGAGAAGGTCTCACAGATACGCAGTATTTT. This encodes CSAREGLTDTQYF.

Comments on this clonotype: This sequence may be a read error, since a much larger clone differs from it by one base. The chain joins TRBV7-7 to TRBJ2-5; 7 bases align to TRBD1. The CDR3 sequence is 15 residues long. CDR1 and CDR2 (germline): SSHAT, FNYEAQ (reference sequence). CDR3 DNA sequence: TGTGCTAGCAGCTTAGGGGGCCGGACGGAAGAGACCCAGTACTTC. Its translation is CASSLGGRTEETQYF.

This clonotype showed up just a few times. The CDR3 bases are TGTGCCAGCAGTTCCCGAAGAGAAAAACTGTTTTTT. Translating gives CASSSRREKLFF. The chain is built from TRBV11-3 and TRBJ1-4, with no clear D. V shed 6 bases and J shed 8 bases, with 10 bases lying between them. CDR1 and CDR2 (germline): SGHNT, YENEEA. The CDR3 loop spans 12 amino acids. The full variable domain, with the rest looked up from reference TRBV11-3 and TRBJ1-4, is EAGVVQSPRYKIIEKKQPVAFWCNPISGHNTLYWYLQNLGQGPELLIRYENEEAVDDSQLPKDRFSAERLKGVDSTLKIQPAELGDSAVYLCASSSRREKLFFGSGTQLSVL.

This chain joins TRBV24-1 and TRBJ2-3; possibly TRBD2 for D (6 bases). CDR1 and CDR2 (germline): KGHDR, SFDVKD. The ends were cut back, 7 bases at V and 0 bases at J, with 13 bases in the middle. The CDR3 has 15 amino acids. The CDR3 DNA sequence: TGTGCCACCAGCGGCTGGAGCGGGAGCACAGATACGCAGTATTTT. Translation gives CATSGWSGSTDTQYF.

At least ten counts were recorded for this clonotype. The V call is TRBV20-1, the J call TRBJ2-3; D might be TRBD2 (6 bases). The CDR3 has 14 residues. Trimming cost V 5 bases and J 1 base, with 13 bases left between them. CDR1 is DFQATT and CDR2 is SNEGSKA in the germline V gene (reference sequence). For the CDR3, the DNA is TGCAGTGCTCAGGACTACGCGGGCACAGATACGCAGTATTTT. Its protein is CSAQDYAGTDTQYF.

This clonotype was recorded only once. This chain connects TRBV6-1 to TRBJ2-3; 11 bases map to TRBD2. The CDR3 length is 15 residues. V was pared by 6 bases and J by 8 bases, with 10 bases of the junction left unmatched. Germline V gene sequence: CDR1 MNHNS, CDR2 SASEGT. DNA of the CDR3: TGTGCCAGCAGCCCCGGGACTAGCGGCGGAGGTACGCAGTATTTT. Residues: CASSPGTSGGGTQYF.

This clonotype showed up many times. The chain carries TRBV12-3 or TRBV12-4 and TRBJ1-1; the D gene is possibly TRBD1 (5 bases). Trimming stripped 4 bases from V and 4 bases from J, with 13 bases between. This CDR3 comprises 14 residues. The CDR3 DNA is TGTGCCAGCAGTTCACAGGACATTAGCACTGAAGCTTTCTTT. It codes for CASSSQDISTEAFF.

In this sample, this clonotype turned up many times. The rearrangement joins TRBV6-1 to TRBJ2-3, with D tentatively TRBD1 (5 bases). There are 15 residues in the CDR3. Germline V gene data show CDR1 as MNHNS and CDR2 as SASEGT. Trimming removed 5 bases from V and 1 base from J, with 13 bases in between. The CDR3 protein is CASSQDKAGTDTQYF. CDR3 bases: TGTGCCAGCAGTCAGGACAAGGCAGGCACAGATACGCAGTATTTT.

The V and J genes are TRBV29-1 and TRBJ2-1; D is unclear. Germline V CDR1 and CDR2: SQVTM, ANQGSEA. Trimming cost V 2 bases and J 12 bases, with 8 bases left between them. This CDR3 has 10 residues. CDR3 residues: CSVELVWQFF. DNA for the CDR3: TGCAGCGTTGAATTGGTATGGCAGTTCTTC.

This clonotype came up once. The chain uses TRBV11-1 and TRBJ2-2; tentatively, D is TRBD1 (6 bases). The CDR3 contains 14 residues. V was clipped by 5 bases and J by 4 bases, with 11 bases between them. Germline V gene lookup returns CDR1 SGHAT and CDR2 FQDESV (reference sequence). Here the CDR3 reads CASSTGQLTGELFF. The CDR3 DNA sequence: TGTGCCAGCAGCACCGGACAGCTCACCGGGGAGCTGTTTTTT.

The table lists this clonotype with many counts. The genes are TRBV7-9 and TRBJ2-1, with 7 nucleotides matching TRBD2. This CDR3 has 15 residues. Per germline, CDR1 SEHNR and CDR2 FQNEAQ (reference sequence). Trimming took 1 base from V and 6 from J; bases not matched to a gene: 6. In nucleotides, the CDR3 is TGTGCCAGCAGCTTAGTTGCAGCGGGGCGCAATGAGCAGTTCTTC. Protein: CASSLVAAGRNEQFF.

This clonotype was detected once. The V call is TRBV6-4, the J call TRBJ2-2; perhaps TRBD2 as D (5 bases). The germline V gene encodes CDR1 MRHNA and CDR2 SNTAGT. The V end was cut by 5 bases, the J end by 4 bases, with 20 bases between. The CDR3 contains 17 residues. CDR3 nucleotides: TGTGCCAGCAGTTCTCCCATTCGGGGTTCCAGCACCGGGGAGCTGTTTTTT. Its protein product is CASSSPIRGSSTGELFF.

This clonotype has just a few counts. One end of the junction does not line up with germline, which may come from a read error. CDR3: CASSSLHTDTQCF. As DNA, the CDR3 is TGTGCCAGCAGTTCCCTTCACACAGATACGCAGTGTTTT. The chain employs TRBV28 and TRBJ2-3; D uncertain. Germline lookup yields CDR1 MDHEN and CDR2 SYDVKM. The CDR3 totals 13 residues.

This clonotype was observed once. The chain recombines TRBV2 with TRBJ1-2; 8 bases align to TRBD1. Germline assignment: CDR1 SNHLY and CDR2 FYNNEI. The CDR3 totals 14 residues. J lost 7 bases, V lost 5 bases, and 9 bases had no gene match. CDR3 nucleotide sequence: TGTGCCAGCAGTCTTATCCGGGACAGGAGTGGCTACACCTTC. Amino acid sequence: CASSLIRDRSGYTF.

The rearrangement uses TRBV4-1 and TRBJ1-3; tentative D call: TRBD1 (5 bases). Germline V gives CDR1 MGHRA, CDR2 YSYEKL. This CDR3 is 16 amino acids long. V was shortened by 0 bases and J by 3 bases, with 12 bases between the two germline ends. CDR3 region: CASSQDDRALGNTIYF. CDR3 sequence (DNA): TGCGCCAGCAGCCAAGATGACAGAGCCCTTGGAAACACCATATATTTT.

This clonotype was observed at least ten times. The CDR3 protein is CASSLGLAGGLTYEQYF. As DNA, the CDR3 is TGTGCCAGCAGCCTCGGACTAGCGGGTGGTCTGACCTACGAGCAGTACTTC. The chain has TRBV7-3 and TRBJ2-7; 11 positions match TRBD2. The J segment lost 2 bases and the V segment lost 5 bases, leaving 11 bases of the junction unmatched. Germline loops: CDR1 SGHTA, CDR2 FQGTGA. The CDR3 runs 17 residues.

As to this clonotype: A much larger clone is a single base away; this may be a read error. The chain links TRBV28 to TRBJ2-1, with a tentative D call TRBD2 (6 bases). V was pared by 6 bases and J by 8 bases, with 20 bases between. The CDR3 is made up of 15 amino acids. CDR1 and CDR2 from the germline V gene are MDHEN and SYDVKM. The CDR3 bases are TGTGCCAGCAGGGAGAACGGGAGAGGGGTCGATGAGCAGTTCTTC. Encoded protein: CASRENGRGVDEQFF.

The chain carries TRBV2 and TRBJ1-6, with unresolved D. Trimming removed 0 bases from V and 9 bases from J, with 9 bases in between. CDR1 SNHLY and CDR2 FYNNEI come from the germline V gene. The CDR3 spans 14 residues. CDR3 loop: CASSEAPESSPLHF. The CDR3 nucleotides are TGTGCCAGCAGTGAAGCGCCGGAGAGTTCACCCCTCCACTTT.

At least ten counts were recorded for this clonotype. V and J are TRBV12-3 or TRBV12-4 and TRBJ1-1; tentative D call: TRBD1 (5 bases). CDR3 size: 10 residues. With 7 bases removed from V and 7 bases from J, the gap between germline ends came to 7 bases. Here the CDR3 DNA reads TGTGCCAGCATGGGGGTTGAAGCTTTCTTT. Protein product: CASMGVEAFF.